A selection of T cell receptor beta chains follows, all from one sample in a study of blood T cell repertoires in COVID-19. TCRdb's table, derived via immunoSEQ multiplex PCR, lists solely in-frame clones and lacks some. The repertoire consists of about 210,000 clones, with roughly 90% occurring once and the leading ten covering more than 4%. Sequences were obtained from PBMCs or T cells enriched from blood (not recorded which). The receptors were gathered from a woman aged 30 to 39 who had been exposed to COVID-19. Both conserved end residues are part of each CDR3. A D gene is named only where the DNA matches it firmly. Clone size is stated in some rows and not others, as once, few, many or a class when expanded.

>TRBJ2-2|TRBV2|many|TRBD2
TGTGCCAGCAGCGGGACTAGCGGGGGGGACGGGGAGCTGTTTTTT
CASSGTSGGDGELFF
>TRBJ1-2|TRBV24-1|.|.
TGTGCCACCAGCCCGGCGGGACCGACGGCTCACTATGGCTACACCTTC
CATSPAGPTAHYGYTF
>TRBJ2-5|TRBV11-3|.|.
TGTGCCAGCAGCTCAAACAGGGAGGGAGAGACCCAGTACTTC
CASSSNREGETQYF
>TRBJ2-7|TRBV3-1/TRBV3-2|.|TRBD1
TGTGCCAGCAGCCAAGTGCGGGACAGGGGAGATAATGTCTACGAGCAGTACTTC
CASSQVRDRGDNVYEQYF
>TRBJ2-2|TRBV5-5|few|.
TGTGCCAGCAGCGTCGGAGGGTCCGACACCGGGGAGCTGTTTTTT
CASSVGGSDTGELFF
>TRBJ2-3|TRBV2|.|.
TGTGCCAGGCGGGGGCCCGACACAGATACGCAGTATTTT
CARRGPDTDTQYF
>TRBJ1-2|TRBV18|once|TRBD1
TGTGCCAGCTCTCCTGGACAGGGAAGATCCTATGGCTACACCTTC
CASSPGQGRSYGYTF
>TRBJ1-3|TRBV6-1|many|.
TGTGCCAGCAGTGAGCTACCTGGAAACACCATATATTTT
CASSELPGNTIYF
>TRBJ1-5|TRBV2|once|.
TGTGCCAGCAGTAGGGAGACAGGTAGCAATCAGCCCCAGCATTTT
CASSRETGSNQPQHF
>TRBJ2-5|TRBV5-1|.|.
TGCGCCAGCAGCTCCGGGACAAGGGCACAAGAGACCCAGTACTTC
CASSSGTRAQETQYF
>TRBJ1-1|TRBV9|.|.
TGTGCCAGCAGCGTAGGGACAGAGAGGCAGGGGCGGAAAGCTTTCTTT
CASSVGTERQGRKAFF
>TRBJ2-2|TRBV10-1|.|TRBD2
TGCGCCAGCAGTGAGACTAGCGGGGGGCGGAACACCGGGGAGCTGTTTTTT
CASSETSGGRNTGELFF
>TRBJ1-2|TRBV5-4|.|.
TGTGCCAGCAGCTTGCAGGGAACTAACTATGGCTACACCTTC
CASSLQGTNYGYTF
>TRBJ2-7|TRBV27|few|TRBD1
TGTGCCAGCAGAGACACCGGGACAGGGTTCTACGAGCAGTACTTC
CASRDTGTGFYEQYF
>TRBJ1-6|TRBV27|once|.
TGTGCCAGCAGTTTAGGGCTGGGTAATTCACCCCTCCACTTT
CASSLGLGNSPLHF
>TRBJ1-6|TRBV7-2|.|.
TGTGCCAGCAGCTTAGTTCCTTCAACAAATAATTCACCCCTCCACTTT
CASSLVPSTNNSPLHF
>TRBJ1-5|TRBV15|.|TRBD1
TGTGCCACCAGCAGAAAGAGGACAGGGAGCAATCAGCCCCAGCATTTT
CATSRKRTGSNQPQHF
>TRBJ1-5|TRBV29-1|.|.
TGCAGCCTTACTACCCCCCCTCGGCCCCAGCATTTT
CSLTTPPRPQHF
>TRBJ1-1|TRBV28|.|.
TGTGCCAGCAGTTTCATGGCGGCGAACACTGAAGCTTTCTTT
CASSFMAANTEAFF
>TRBJ2-7|TRBV5-1|.|.
TGCGCCAGCAGCTTGGCTGACAAGCCGTCCTACGAGCAGTACTTC
CASSLADKPSYEQYF
>TRBJ1-2|TRBV15|.|.
TGTGCCACCAGCAGAGACAGGGTCTATGGCTACACCTTC
CATSRDRVYGYTF
>TRBJ1-5|TRBV2|.|.
TGTGCCAGCAGTGATTACAGGGGCAATCAGCCCCAGCATTTT
CASSDYRGNQPQHF
>TRBJ2-7|TRBV2|.|TRBD1
TGTGCCAGCAGTGAAGCCAGACAGGGCTACGGTCAGTACTTC
CASSEARQGYGQYF
>TRBJ1-1|TRBV10-3|.|TRBD1
TGTGCCATCACCACTGGACAGGGAGATTTGCCTGAAGCTTTCTTT
CAITTGQGDLPEAFF
>TRBJ2-4|TRBV19|.|TRBD1
TGTGCCAGTAGTCCCGGGACAGGGGGAATTCAGTACTTC
CASSPGTGGIQYF
>TRBJ1-2|TRBV6-5|.|.
TGTGCCAGCAGTTACTCGACGGGGGAATTTAGCTATGGCTACACCTTC
CASSYSTGEFSYGYTF
>TRBJ2-2|TRBV30|.|TRBD1
TGTGCCTGGAAGGGACAGGGGATCACCGGGGAGCTGTTTTTT
CAWKGQGITGELFF
>TRBJ1-5|TRBV3-1/TRBV3-2|once|.
TGTGCCAGCAGCCAAGGCGGGGGGGGTCAGCCCCAGCATTTT
CASSQGGGGQPQHF
>TRBJ1-1|TRBV5-1|.|.
TGCGCCAGCAGCTCACAGGGTTTGGGAAACACTGAAGCTTTCTTT
CASSSQGLGNTEAFF
>TRBJ2-5|TRBV20-1|.|TRBD2
TGCAGTGCTAGTAGCGGGGCCGGGGAGACCCAGTACTTC
CSASSGAGETQYF
>TRBJ2-2|TRBV5-1|.|.
TGCGCCAGCACTCAGGGACTGAACACCGGGGAGCTGTTTTTT
CASTQGLNTGELFF
>TRBJ1-6|TRBV7-3|.|.
TGTGCCAGCAGCTTAACGCGCGATTCACCCCTCCACTTT
CASSLTRDSPLHF
>TRBJ2-1|TRBV9|once|TRBD1
TGTGCCAGTAATCCGACCGGGACAGTGGGCCATGAGCAGTTCTTC
CASNPTGTVGHEQFF
>TRBJ2-7|TRBV7-8|.|TRBD1
TGTGCCAGCAGCTTAACCACCGGGACAGGGGGTAACGAGCAGTACTTC
CASSLTTGTGGNEQYF
>TRBJ1-6|TRBV11-3|.|.
TGTGCCAGCAGCTTACAGAGGTCCTATAATTCACCCCTCCACTTT
CASSLQRSYNSPLHF
>TRBJ1-5|TRBV30|few|TRBD1
TGTGCCTGGAGTGTAAGACAGGGGGGACAGCCCCAGCATTTT
CAWSVRQGGQPQHF
>TRBJ1-6|TRBV2|.|.
TGTGCCAGCAGTGATGGGGGGGGTTCACCCCTCCACTTT
CASSDGGGSPLHF
>TRBJ2-7|TRBV6-5|.|.
TGTGCCAGCAGTAGCGGATCGAGCTCCTACGAGCAGTACTTC
CASSSGSSSYEQYF
>TRBJ2-1|TRBV25-1|.|.
TGTGCCAGCAGTCACAGCCTCTCCTACAATGAGCAGTTCTTC
CASSHSLSYNEQFF
>TRBJ1-6|TRBV11-2|.|.
TGTGCCAGCAGCCTGGGCGGGGTATATTCACCCCTCCACTTT
CASSLGGVYSPLHF
>TRBJ1-5|TRBV19|once|.
TGTGCCAGTAGTACAGGACAGTTCAATCAGCCCCAGCATTTT
CASSTGQFNQPQHF
>TRBJ1-5|TRBV15|.|.
TGTGCCACCAGCAGAGATCCAGGGGTTAGCAATCAGCCCCAGCATTTT
CATSRDPGVSNQPQHF
>TRBJ2-2|TRBV7-2|.|TRBD1
TGTGCCAGCAGTCCAATTTCCGGGACAGGGTTCACCGGGGAGCTGTTTTTT
CASSPISGTGFTGELFF
>TRBJ1-1|TRBV9|once|.
TGTGCCAGCAGCGTAGGGACACGAGAAGCTTTCTTT
CASSVGTREAFF
>TRBJ2-3|TRBV24-1|.|TRBD1
TGTGCCACCAGTGATTTCCCCTTGCCCGGACAGGGCCGCACAGATACGCAGTATTTT
CATSDFPLPGQGRTDTQYF
>TRBJ1-2|TRBV3-1/TRBV3-2|.|.
TGTGCCAGCAGCCAACTCGACAGGTGGCGATATGGCTACACCTTC
CASSQLDRWRYGYTF
>TRBJ1-2|TRBV27|once|.
TGTGCCAGCAGTTTATCGCGGGGGACACCCTATGGCTACACCTTC
CASSLSRGTPYGYTF
>TRBJ2-5|TRBV10-1|.|TRBD1
TGCGCCAGCAGTGAGTCCGGACAGGGGGCGACGGAGACCCAGTACTTC
CASSESGQGATETQYF
>TRBJ1-1|TRBV2|.|.
TGTGCCAGCAGCCTTTTGAACACTGAAGCTTTCTTT
CASSLLNTEAFF
>TRBJ1-5|TRBV10-3|.|TRBD1
TGTGCCATCAGTGAGTCAACAGGGGGGGGCAATCAGCCCCAGCATTTT
CAISESTGGGNQPQHF
>TRBJ1-6|TRBV18|many|.
TGTGCCAGCTCTCGCTTGAGGGCGAATAATTCACCCCTCCACTTT
CASSRLRANNSPLHF
>TRBJ2-7|TRBV6-5|.|TRBD2
TGTGCCAGCAGCGCATCCGGGACTAGAGCCTACGAGCAGTACTTC
CASSASGTRAYEQYF
>TRBJ1-5|TRBV19|.|.
TGTGCCGGCCTAACAGGGTCGAGCAATCAGCCCCAGCATTTT
CAGLTGSSNQPQHF